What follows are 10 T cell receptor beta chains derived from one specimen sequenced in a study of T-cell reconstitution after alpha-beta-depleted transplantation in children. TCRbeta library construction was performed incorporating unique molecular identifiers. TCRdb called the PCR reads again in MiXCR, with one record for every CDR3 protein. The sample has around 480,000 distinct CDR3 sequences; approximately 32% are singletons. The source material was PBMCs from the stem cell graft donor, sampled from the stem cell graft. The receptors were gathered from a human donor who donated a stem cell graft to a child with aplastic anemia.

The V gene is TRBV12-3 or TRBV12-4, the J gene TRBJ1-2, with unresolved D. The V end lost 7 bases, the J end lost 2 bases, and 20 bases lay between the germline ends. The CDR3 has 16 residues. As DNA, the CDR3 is TGTGCCAGCAATCGGCGCCCCGGAACCTTCAACTATGGCTACACCTTC. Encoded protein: CASNRRPGTFNYGYTF.

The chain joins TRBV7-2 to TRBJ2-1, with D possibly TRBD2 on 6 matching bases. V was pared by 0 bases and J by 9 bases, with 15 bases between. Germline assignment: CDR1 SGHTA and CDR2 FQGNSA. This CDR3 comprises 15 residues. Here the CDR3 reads CASSLAVLAGTEQFF. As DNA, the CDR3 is TGTGCCAGCAGCTTAGCTGTACTAGCCGGCACTGAGCAGTTCTTC.

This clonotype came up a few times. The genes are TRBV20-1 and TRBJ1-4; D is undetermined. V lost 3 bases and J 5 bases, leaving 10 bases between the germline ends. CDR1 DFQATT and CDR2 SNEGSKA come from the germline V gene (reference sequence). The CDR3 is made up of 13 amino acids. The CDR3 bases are TGCAGTGCTAGTCGTCGGTGGAATGAAAAACTGTTTTTT. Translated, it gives CSASRRWNEKLFF.

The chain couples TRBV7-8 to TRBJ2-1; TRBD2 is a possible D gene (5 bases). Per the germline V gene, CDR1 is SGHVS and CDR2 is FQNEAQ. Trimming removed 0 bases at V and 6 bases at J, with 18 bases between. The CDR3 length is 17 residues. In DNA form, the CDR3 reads TGTGCCAGCAGCTTAGCGGGGTATTTGGGAGCAGGCAATGAGCAGTTCTTC. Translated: CASSLAGYLGAGNEQFF.

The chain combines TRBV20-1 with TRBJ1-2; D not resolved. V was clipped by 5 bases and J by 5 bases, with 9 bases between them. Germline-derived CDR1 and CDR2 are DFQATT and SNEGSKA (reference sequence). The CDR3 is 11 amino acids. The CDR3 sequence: CSASLGYGYTF. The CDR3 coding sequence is TGCAGTGCTTCTCTGGGGTATGGCTACACCTTC.

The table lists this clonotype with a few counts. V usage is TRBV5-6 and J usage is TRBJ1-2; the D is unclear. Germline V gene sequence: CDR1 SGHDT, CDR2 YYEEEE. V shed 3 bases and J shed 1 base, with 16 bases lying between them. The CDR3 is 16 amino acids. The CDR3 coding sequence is TGTGCCAGCAGCTCCAATTCAGCCCTCTTTAACTATGGCTACACCTTC. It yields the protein CASSSNSALFNYGYTF.

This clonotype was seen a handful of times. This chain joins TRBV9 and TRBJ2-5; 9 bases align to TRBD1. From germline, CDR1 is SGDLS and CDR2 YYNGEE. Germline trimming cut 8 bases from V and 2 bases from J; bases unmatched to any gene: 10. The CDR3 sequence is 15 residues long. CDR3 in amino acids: CASSPGTGWQETQYF. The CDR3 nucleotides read TGTGCCAGTTCACCGGGGACAGGGTGGCAAGAGACCCAGTACTTC.

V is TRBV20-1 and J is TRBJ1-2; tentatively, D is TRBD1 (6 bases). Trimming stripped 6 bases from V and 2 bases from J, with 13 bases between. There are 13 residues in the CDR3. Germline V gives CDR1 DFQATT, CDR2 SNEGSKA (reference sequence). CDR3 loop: CSAWGDINYGYTF. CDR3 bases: TGCAGTGCCTGGGGGGACATCAACTATGGCTACACCTTC.

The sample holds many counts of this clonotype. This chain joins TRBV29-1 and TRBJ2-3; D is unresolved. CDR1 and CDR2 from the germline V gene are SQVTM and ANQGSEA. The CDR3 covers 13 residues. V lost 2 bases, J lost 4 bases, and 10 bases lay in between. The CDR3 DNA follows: TGCAGCGTTGAAACCCTAGTGCCAGATACGCAGTATTTT. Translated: CSVETLVPDTQYF.

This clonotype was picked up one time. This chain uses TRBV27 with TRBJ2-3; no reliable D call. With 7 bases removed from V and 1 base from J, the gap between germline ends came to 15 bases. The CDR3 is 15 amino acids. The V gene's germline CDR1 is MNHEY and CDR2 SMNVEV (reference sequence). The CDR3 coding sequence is TGTGCCAGCAATTTTTTGGTTGGTGGCACAGATACGCAGTATTTT. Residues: CASNFLVGGTDTQYF.